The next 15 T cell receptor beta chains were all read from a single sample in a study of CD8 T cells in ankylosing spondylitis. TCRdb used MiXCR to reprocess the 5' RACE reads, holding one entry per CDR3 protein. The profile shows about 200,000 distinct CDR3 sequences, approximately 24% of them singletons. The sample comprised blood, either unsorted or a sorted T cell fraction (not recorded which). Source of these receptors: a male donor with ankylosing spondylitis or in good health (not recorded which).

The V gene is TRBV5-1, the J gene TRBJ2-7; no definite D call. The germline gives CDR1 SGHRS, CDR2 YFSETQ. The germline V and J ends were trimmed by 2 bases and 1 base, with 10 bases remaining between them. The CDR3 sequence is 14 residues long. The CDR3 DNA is TGCGCCAGCAGCTTAACGGAGCCATCCTACGAGCAGTACTTC. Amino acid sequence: CASSLTEPSYEQYF.

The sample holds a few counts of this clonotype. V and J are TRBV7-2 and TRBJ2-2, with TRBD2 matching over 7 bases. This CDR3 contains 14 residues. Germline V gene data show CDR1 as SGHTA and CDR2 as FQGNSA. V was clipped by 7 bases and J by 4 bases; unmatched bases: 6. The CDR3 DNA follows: TGTGCCAGCACCCTACTAGCGCTCACCGGGGAGCTGTTTTTT. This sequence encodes CASTLLALTGELFF.

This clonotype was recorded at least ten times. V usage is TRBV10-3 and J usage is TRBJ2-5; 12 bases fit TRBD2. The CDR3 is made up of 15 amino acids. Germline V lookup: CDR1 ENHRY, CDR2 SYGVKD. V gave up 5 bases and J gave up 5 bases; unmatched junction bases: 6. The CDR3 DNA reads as TGTGCCATCAGTCGTGAGACTAGCGGGAGTGAGACCCAGTACTTC. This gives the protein CAISRETSGSETQYF.

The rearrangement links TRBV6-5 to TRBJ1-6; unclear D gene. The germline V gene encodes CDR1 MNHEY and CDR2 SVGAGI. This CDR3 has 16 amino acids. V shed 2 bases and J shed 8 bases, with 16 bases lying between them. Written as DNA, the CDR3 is TGTGCCAGCAGTTACGATCTGGGTGGCCTGGATTCACCCCTCCACTTT. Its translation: CASSYDLGGLDSPLHF.

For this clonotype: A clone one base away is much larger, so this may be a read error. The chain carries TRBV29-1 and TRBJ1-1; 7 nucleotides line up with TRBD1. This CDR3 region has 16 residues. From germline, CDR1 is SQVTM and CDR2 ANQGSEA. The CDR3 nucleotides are TGCAGCTCTGAGGACAGGAGACGACCCATGAACACTGAAGCTTCCTTT. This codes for CSSEDRRRPMNTEASF.

CDR3 sequence: CSARDREPMNTEAFF. The CDR3 region has the DNA TGCAGTGCTAGGGACAGAGAACCTATGAACACTGAAGCTTTCTTT. The chain is built from TRBV20-1 and TRBJ1-1; possibly TRBD1 for D (6 bases). This CDR3 is 15 amino acids long. Germline CDR1 DFQATT, CDR2 SNEGSKA (reference sequence). Trimming took 3 bases from V and 0 from J, leaving 14 bases between them.

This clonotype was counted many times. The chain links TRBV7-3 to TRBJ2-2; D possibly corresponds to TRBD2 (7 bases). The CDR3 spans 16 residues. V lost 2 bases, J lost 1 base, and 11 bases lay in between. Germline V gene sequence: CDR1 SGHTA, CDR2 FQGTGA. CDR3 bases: TGTGCCAGCAGCTTAGGCGGGGGCTGGAACACCGGGGAGCTGTTTTTT. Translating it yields CASSLGGGWNTGELFF.

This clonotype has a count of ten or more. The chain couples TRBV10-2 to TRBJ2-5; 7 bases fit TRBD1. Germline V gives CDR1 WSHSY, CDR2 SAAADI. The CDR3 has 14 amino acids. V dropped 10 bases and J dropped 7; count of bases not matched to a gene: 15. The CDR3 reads CATPGQPRELTQYF. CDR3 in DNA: TGCGCCACACCGGGACAGCCACGGGAATTGACCCAGTACTTC.

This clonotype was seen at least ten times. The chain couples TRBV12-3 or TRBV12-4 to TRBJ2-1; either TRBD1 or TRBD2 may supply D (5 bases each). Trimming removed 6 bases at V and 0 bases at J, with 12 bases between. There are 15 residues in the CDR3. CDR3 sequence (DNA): TGTGCCAGCAGCCTATGGGGGAGCTCCTACAATGAGCAGTTCTTC. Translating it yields CASSLWGSSYNEQFF.

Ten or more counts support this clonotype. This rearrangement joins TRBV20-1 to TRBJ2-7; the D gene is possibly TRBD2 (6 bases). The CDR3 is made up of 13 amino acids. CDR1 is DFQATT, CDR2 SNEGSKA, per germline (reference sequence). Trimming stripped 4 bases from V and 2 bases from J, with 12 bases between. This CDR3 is CSAKLPGAYEQYF. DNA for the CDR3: TGCAGTGCTAAACTCCCGGGAGCCTACGAGCAGTACTTC.

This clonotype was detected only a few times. The CDR3 DNA reads TGTGCCATCAGTGGCCCCTCCAGCGACCGCACAGATACGCAGTATTTT. Translating gives CAISGPSSDRTDTQYF. V usage is TRBV10-3 and J usage is TRBJ2-3; no reliable D call. Trimming took 4 bases from V and 1 from J, leaving 15 bases between them. The CDR3 is 16 residues long. Germline CDR1 and CDR2: ENHRY and SYGVKD.

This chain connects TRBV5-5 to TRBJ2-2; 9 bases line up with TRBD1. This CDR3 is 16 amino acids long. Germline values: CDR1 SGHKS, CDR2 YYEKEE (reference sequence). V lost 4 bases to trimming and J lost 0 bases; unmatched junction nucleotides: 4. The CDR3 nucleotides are TGTGCCAGCAGCCTTTGGACAGGGGCGAACACCGGGGAGCTGTTTTTT. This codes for CASSLWTGANTGELFF. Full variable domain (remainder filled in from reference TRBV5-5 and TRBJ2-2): DAGVTQSPTHLIKTRGQQVTLRCSPISGHKSVSWYQQVLGQGPQFIFQYYEKEERGRGNFPDRFSARQFPNYSSELNVNALLLGDSALYLCASSLWTGANTGELFFGEGSRLTVL.

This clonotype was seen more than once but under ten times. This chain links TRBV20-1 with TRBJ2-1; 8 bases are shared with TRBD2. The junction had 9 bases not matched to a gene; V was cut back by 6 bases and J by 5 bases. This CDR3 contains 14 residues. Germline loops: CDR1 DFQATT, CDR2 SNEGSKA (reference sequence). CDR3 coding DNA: TGCAGTGCCCGCGCGGGAGGCCTTCACAATGAGCAGTTCTTC. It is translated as CSARAGGLHNEQFF.

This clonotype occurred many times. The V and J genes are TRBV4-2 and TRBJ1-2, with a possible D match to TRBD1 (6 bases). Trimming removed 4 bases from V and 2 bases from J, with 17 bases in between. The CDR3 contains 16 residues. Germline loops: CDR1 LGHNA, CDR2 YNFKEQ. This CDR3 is CASSRSTGGGNYGYTF. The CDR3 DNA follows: TGTGCCAGCAGCCGGAGCACAGGTGGGGGCAACTATGGCTACACCTTC.

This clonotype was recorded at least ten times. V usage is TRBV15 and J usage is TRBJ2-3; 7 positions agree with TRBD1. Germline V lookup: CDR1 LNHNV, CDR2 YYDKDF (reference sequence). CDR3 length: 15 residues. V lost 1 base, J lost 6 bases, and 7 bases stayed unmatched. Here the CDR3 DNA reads TGTGCCACCAGCAGAGTCGGGCCCAGGGGGGATACGCAGTATTTT. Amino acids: CATSRVGPRGDTQYF.